Each of the 27 T cell receptor beta chains below was sequenced from the same sample in a study of a mutant IDH1 vaccine in newly diagnosed glioma. The assay was immunoSEQ multiplex PCR, and TCRdb's table has in-frame clones only and misses some. The profile shows under 70,000 clones, over 75% of them singletons. The antigens of these receptors remain unknown. Time point in this sample: week 23, last vaccination. Doses consisted of 300 ug of mutant IDH1 20-mer peptide each, paired with topical imiquimod. Sample: PBMCs, taken from a glioma patient whose treatment included an IDH1 peptide vaccine. The receptors here all came from a man aged 18 to 30 with glioma.

The chain has TRBV6-1 and TRBJ1-1; the D gene is possibly TRBD1 (5 bases). V was shortened by 2 bases and J by 1 base, with 8 bases between the two germline ends. The germline gives CDR1 MNHNS, CDR2 SASEGT. The CDR3 spans 14 residues. The CDR3 region has the DNA TGTGCCAGCAGTGAACAGAGGGGGAACACTGAAGCTTTCTTT. The encoded protein is CASSEQRGNTEAFF.

CDR3 amino acids: CASSLSSLGDYEQYF. The DNA of the CDR3 is TGTGCCAGCAGTTTAAGTAGTCTAGGTGACTACGAGCAGTACTTC. The V call is TRBV28, the J call TRBJ2-7; no firm D call. CDR1 MDHEN and CDR2 SYDVKM come from the germline V gene. This CDR3 has 15 residues. V shed 2 bases and J shed 3 bases, with 14 bases lying between them.

V gene TRBV27 combines with J gene TRBJ1-1; D is perhaps TRBD1 (5 bases). Germline CDR1 is MNHEY and CDR2 is SMNVEV (reference sequence). This CDR3 is built from 14 residues. V was shortened by 5 bases and J by 1 base, with 11 bases between the two germline ends. The CDR3 sequence is CASSLQGRNTEAFF. The CDR3 DNA reads as TGTGCCAGCAGTCTTCAGGGTAGGAACACTGAAGCTTTCTTT.

The V gene is TRBV28, the J gene TRBJ1-5; D is unclear. CDR3 length equals 16 residues. Trimming removed 6 bases from V and 0 bases from J, with 15 bases in between. Per germline, CDR1 MDHEN and CDR2 SYDVKM. CDR3 sequence (DNA): TGTGCCAGCAGACCTGTAGAGGCTTATAGCAATCAGCCCCAGCATTTT. It translates to CASRPVEAYSNQPQHF.

This clone came up once. The rearrangement links TRBV7-8 to TRBJ1-5; D may be TRBD1 (5 bases). CDR3 length equals 17 residues. The germline V gene encodes CDR1 SGHVS and CDR2 FQNEAQ. Between the trimmed V and J ends, which lost 2 bases and 4 bases, there was a span of 18 bases. The CDR3 sequence is CASSLLPKQVGNQPQHF. The CDR3 bases are TGTGCCAGCAGCTTACTACCAAAACAGGTGGGGAATCAGCCCCAGCATTTT.

The chain couples TRBV27 to TRBJ2-7; D may be TRBD1 or TRBD2 (5 bases each). This CDR3 contains 18 residues. Germline V CDR1 and CDR2: MNHEY, SMNVEV (reference sequence). With 0 bases removed from V and 7 bases from J, the gap between germline ends came to 25 bases. CDR3 DNA: TGTGCCAGCAGTTTATCGGGCTCGGGACGGACGTTCCTTCGGGAGCAGTACTTC. As protein: CASSLSGSGRTFLREQYF.

CDR3 coding DNA: TGTGCCAGCAGTCCGGACAGGGCGATCAGCAGCAATCAGCCCCAGCATTTT. It specifies CASSPDRAISSNQPQHF. The rearrangement links TRBV27 to TRBJ1-5; 8 nucleotides agree with TRBD1. The CDR3 loop spans 17 amino acids. The ends lost 5 bases at V and 1 base at J; junction bases unmatched: 10. The germline CDR1 and CDR2 sequences are MNHEY and SMNVEV (reference sequence).

The rearrangement uses TRBV7-2 and TRBJ1-3; D unresolved. CDR1 and CDR2 from the germline V gene are SGHTA and FQGNSA. Trimming cost V 8 bases and J 2 bases, with 10 bases left between them. The CDR3 extends over 13 amino acids. CDR3 nucleotide sequence: TGTGCCAGCGTCCCAACACCTGGAAACACCATATATTTT. It is translated as CASVPTPGNTIYF.

The gene calls are TRBV4-3 and TRBJ1-2; perhaps TRBD1 as D (6 bases). The V and J ends lost 5 bases and 4 bases respectively, with 17 bases between them. Germline-derived CDR1 and CDR2 are LGHNA and YSLEER. This CDR3 comprises 15 residues. As DNA, the CDR3 is TGCGCCAGCAGCGATAACAGGGCGCCTTCCTATGGCTACACCTTC. As protein: CASSDNRAPSYGYTF.

The CDR3 spells CASSPRLAGKNYNEQFF. The CDR3 DNA reads TGTGCCAGCAGCCCCCGACTAGCGGGGAAAAATTACAATGAGCAGTTCTTC. The V gene is TRBV7-8, the J gene TRBJ2-1, with 11 bases matching TRBD2. Germline V gene sequence: CDR1 SGHVS, CDR2 FQNEAQ. The trim removed 5 bases at V and 4 bases at J, leaving 10 bases unmatched. The CDR3 totals 17 residues.

Here the CDR3 reads CASSQEPESEAFF. In nucleotides, the CDR3 is TGCGCCAGCAGCCAAGAACCCGAGAGTGAAGCTTTCTTT. The rearrangement joins TRBV4-3 to TRBJ1-1; D is undetermined. Germline CDR1 LGHNA, CDR2 YSLEER. The V gene lost 0 bases and the J gene lost 7 bases, with 9 bases spanning the gap. The CDR3 covers 13 residues.

Here the CDR3 reads CASAQYNSPLHF. The CDR3 DNA reads TGTGCTAGTGCACAGTATAATTCACCCCTCCACTTT. V is TRBV12-5 and J is TRBJ1-6; D gene uncertain. The ends were cut back, 7 bases at V and 4 bases at J, with 5 bases in the middle. Germline V gene data show CDR1 as LGHNT and CDR2 as FRNRAP. This CDR3 contains 12 residues.

The genes are TRBV7-8 and TRBJ1-1; TRBD1 is a possible D gene (6 bases). With 4 bases removed from V and 3 bases from J, the gap between germline ends came to 12 bases. The CDR3 runs 14 residues. In germline, CDR1 is SGHVS, CDR2 FQNEAQ. As DNA, the CDR3 is TGTGCCAGCAGCTCCTCGGGGGCGCACACTGAAGCTTTCTTT. Translation gives CASSSSGAHTEAFF.

V gene TRBV5-8 combines with J gene TRBJ1-6; the match to TRBD1 covers 10 bases. J lost 9 bases, V lost 4 bases, and 4 bases had no gene match. Germline V gives CDR1 SGHTS, CDR2 YDEGEE. The CDR3 consists of 14 residues. The CDR3 loop is CASSLGQGFSPLHF. CDR3 DNA: TGTGCCAGCAGCCTGGGACAGGGGTTTTCACCCCTCCACTTT.

This chain connects TRBV4-1 to TRBJ2-7; D might be TRBD1 (6 bases). Between the trimmed V and J ends, which lost 3 bases and 3 bases, there was a span of 15 bases. In germline, CDR1 is MGHRA, CDR2 YSYEKL. The CDR3 runs to 15 residues. CDR3 sequence: CASSHARGEGYEQYF. Written as DNA, the CDR3 is TGCGCCAGCAGCCATGCCAGGGGCGAGGGCTACGAGCAGTACTTC.

J is TRBJ1-4 and V is TRBV7-2; perhaps TRBD1 as D (5 bases). V shed 5 bases and J shed 4 bases, with 17 bases lying between them. There are 16 residues in the CDR3. Germline CDR1 and CDR2: SGHTA and FQGNSA. Here the CDR3 reads CASSRRRTDNNEKLFF. In DNA form, the CDR3 reads TGTGCCAGCAGCCGGAGACGGACGGACAATAATGAAAAACTGTTTTTT.

V and J are TRBV5-1 and TRBJ1-5, with D unclear. Trimming removed 0 bases from V and 4 bases from J, with 11 bases in between. CDR3 length equals 15 residues. Germline V gene data show CDR1 as SGHRS and CDR2 as YFSETQ. CDR3 nucleotides: TGCGCCAGCAGCTTGGCGGCAGGTGCGAATCAGCCCCAGCATTTT. Its protein product is CASSLAAGANQPQHF.

V gene TRBV10-3 combines with J gene TRBJ1-6; D ambiguous. This CDR3 has 13 residues. V lost 0 bases to trimming and J lost 5 bases, with 2 bases between them. The germline gives CDR1 ENHRY, CDR2 SYGVKD. CDR3 coding DNA: TGTGCCATCAGTGAGTCGAATAATTCACCCCTCCACTTT. As protein: CAISESNNSPLHF.

V usage is TRBV2 and J usage is TRBJ1-5; 7 nucleotides match TRBD1. The CDR3 is 13 amino acids. The germline gives CDR1 SNHLY, CDR2 FYNNEI. V lost 9 bases, J lost 4 bases, and 6 bases stayed unmatched. The CDR3 here is CASQGDRNQPQHF. In DNA, the CDR3 is TGTGCCAGTCAGGGGGACAGAAATCAGCCCCAGCATTTT.

The genes are TRBV9 and TRBJ1-2; D gene ambiguous. Germline V lookup: CDR1 SGDLS, CDR2 YYNGEE. Deletions cut 3 bases from V and 4 bases from J, with 10 bases between. The CDR3 has 13 amino acids. CDR3 in DNA: TGTGCCAGCAGCGCCGGAGGTAGCTATGGCTACACCTTC. Encoded protein: CASSAGGSYGYTF.

CDR3 sequence: CASSDSGGEAFF. The DNA of the CDR3 is TGTGCCAGCAGTGACAGTGGGGGTGAAGCTTTCTTT. The chain recombines TRBV6-4 with TRBJ1-1, with D perhaps matching TRBD1 (5 bases). With 2 bases removed from V and 7 bases from J, the gap between germline ends came to 8 bases. There are 12 residues in the CDR3. Germline-derived CDR1 and CDR2 are MRHNA and SNTAGT.

J is TRBJ1-5 and V is TRBV30; D is perhaps TRBD1 (6 bases). The CDR3 is 13 amino acids. Germline CDR1 reads GTSNPN; CDR2 reads SVGIG (reference sequence). V was trimmed by 3 bases and J by 6 bases, leaving 12 bases between them. CDR3 nucleotides: TGTGCCTGGAGCGGGGGGCCCCGTCAGCCCCAGCATTTT. It codes for CAWSGGPRQPQHF.

The gene calls are TRBV29-1 and TRBJ2-7, with D tentatively TRBD2 (6 bases). The CDR3 contains 12 residues. With 8 bases removed from V and 4 bases from J, the gap between germline ends came to 15 bases. Germline assignment: CDR1 SQVTM and CDR2 ANQGSEA. CDR3 sequence (DNA): TGCAGCTTTGGCGGGGAAGGGTACGAGCAGTACTTC. The encoded protein is CSFGGEGYEQYF.

V and J are TRBV7-2 and TRBJ1-2; no definite D call. Germline CDR1 and CDR2: SGHTA and FQGNSA. The CDR3 contains 11 residues. The V and J ends lost 3 bases and 6 bases respectively, with 5 bases between them. CDR3 DNA: TGTGCCAGCAGCTTGTACAATGGCTACACCTTC. It codes for CASSLYNGYTF. Using reference TRBV7-2 and TRBJ1-2 for the parts outside the CDR3, the full variable domain is GAGVSQSPSNKVTEKGKDVELRCDPISGHTALYWYRQSLGQGLEFLIYFQGNSAPDKSGLPSDRFSAERTGGSVSTLTIQRTQQEDSAVYLCASSLYNGYTFGSGTRLTVV.

This clone was seen only a few times. The chain couples TRBV7-9 to TRBJ1-1; 9 positions agree with TRBD1. V lost 8 bases to trimming and J lost 5 bases; unmatched junction nucleotides: 6. This CDR3 has 13 residues. Germline V CDR1 and CDR2: SEHNR, FQNEAQ (reference sequence). The CDR3: CASRQGVVTEAFF. DNA for the CDR3: TGTGCCAGCCGACAGGGGGTTGTTACTGAAGCTTTCTTT. Drawing the rest from reference TRBV7-9 and TRBJ1-1, the complete variable domain is DTGVSQNPRHKITKRGQNVTFRCDPISEHNRLYWYRQTLGQGPEFLTYFQNEAQLEKSRLLSDRFSAERPKGSFSTLEIQRTEQGDSAMYLCASRQGVVTEAFFGQGTRLTVV.

This chain links TRBV5-6 with TRBJ1-2; TRBD1 is a possible D gene (6 bases). Trimming left V 2 bases short and J 3 bases short, with 11 bases between. This CDR3 contains 14 residues. Germline-derived CDR1 and CDR2 are SGHDT and YYEEEE. CDR3 coding DNA: TGTGCCAGCAGCTTTTCAAACAGGGACTATGGCTACACCTTC. Encoded protein: CASSFSNRDYGYTF.

The CDR3 nucleotides are TGTGCCAGCAGCGGTCGAGGGGGGCAGGGTGAAGCTTTCTTT. Translated, it gives CASSGRGGQGEAFF. This sequence joins TRBV5-8 and TRBJ1-1; D possibly corresponds to TRBD1 (6 bases). The CDR3 covers 14 residues. The V gene's germline CDR1 is SGHTS and CDR2 YDEGEE. V was shortened by 4 bases and J by 7 bases, with 17 bases between the two germline ends.